This TCR beta chain is from a study of shared clonotypes between healthy human individuals. Study-wide points: Memory subsets had estimated richness that was generally smaller than that of naive subsets. Investigators collected only blood, and repertoires in tissues likely differ.

In regard to this clone: Its target is unknown.

Germline V gene lookup returns CDR1 LNHDA and CDR2 SQIVND (reference sequence). The CDR3 contains 16 residues. V was shortened by 4 bases and J by 9 bases, with 21 bases between the two germline ends. Deep level was the assay's run setting. Libraries were prepared by immunoSEQ multiplex PCR; TCRdb keeps only in-frame clonotypes and omits some of them. The sample includes 550,000 to 800,000 clones, roughly 88% seen only once; the top ten take 30% to 35%. The sample comprised memory CD8+ T cells from PBMCs. Subset specified: CD45RO+ cells pooled with CCR7-negative TemRA cells. The chain employs TRBV19 and TRBJ2-2, with D tentatively TRBD1 (6 bases). This clonotype was obtained from a man aged 18 to 30 in good health. Some clones in this sample may be carry-over from other donors' samples. CDR3 in DNA: TGTGCCAGTAGTACGAGACAGGCCAGGATCGACCGGGAGCTGTTTTTT. This sequence encodes CASSTRQARIDRELFF.